This T cell receptor (beta chain) was profiled in a study of T-cell reconstitution after alpha-beta-depleted transplantation in children. Overall study results and limits: Two months or so post-transplant, alpha-beta T cells reportedly derived from several hundred expanded graft clones. At day 60, the high TCRbeta diversity found in some patients originated from recipient T cells and thymic progenitors that had survived. Counts and diversity of T cells one year after transplant came mostly from newly produced T cells.

The TCRbeta library was prepared with unique molecular identifiers. TCRdb re-analysed the PCR reads in MiXCR, keeping a single row per CDR3 protein. Among hundreds of thousands of distinct CDR3 sequences listed, about 11% were seen once. Looked up from germline, CDR1 is MNHEY and CDR2 is SVGEGT. Losses at the gene ends were 2 bases for V and 6 bases for J; bases not matched to a gene: 5. This CDR3 is built from 14 residues. This clonotype was picked up a small number of times. Its antigen is not identified. The source is a child less than two years old with acute myeloid leukemia, due to receive a stem cell transplant. The V gene is TRBV6-2 or TRBV6-3, the J gene TRBJ2-3; 7 nucleotides line up with TRBD2. Here the sequenced sample was PBMCs, taken before TCRalphabeta/CD19-depleted stem cell transplant. CDR3 bases: TGTGCCAGCAGTTACCCGACTAGCCTGGATACGCAGTATTTT. Its protein is CASSYPTSLDTQYF.